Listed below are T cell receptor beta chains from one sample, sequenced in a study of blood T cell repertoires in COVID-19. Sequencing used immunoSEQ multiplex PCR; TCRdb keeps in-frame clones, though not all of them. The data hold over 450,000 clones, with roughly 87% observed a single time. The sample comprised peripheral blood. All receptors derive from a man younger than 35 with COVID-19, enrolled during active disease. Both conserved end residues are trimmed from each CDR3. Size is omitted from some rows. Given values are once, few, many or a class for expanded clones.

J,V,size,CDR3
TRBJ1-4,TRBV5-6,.,ASSLGGGHIMF
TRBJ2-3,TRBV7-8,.,ASSLSLAGGTDTQY
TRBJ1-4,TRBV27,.,ASSARLLEKLF
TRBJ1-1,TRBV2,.,ASRAHAQRNTEAF
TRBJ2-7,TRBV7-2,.,ASSRLAGEVEQY
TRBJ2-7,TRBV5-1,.,ASSLQGSNYEQY
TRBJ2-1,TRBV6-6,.,ASRIESYNEQF
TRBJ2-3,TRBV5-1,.,ASSLASRGDTQY
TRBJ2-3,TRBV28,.,ASRRTGTTDTQY
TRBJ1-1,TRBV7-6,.,ASSLAGGGLVTEAF
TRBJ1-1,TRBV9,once,ASSGREGAVTEAF
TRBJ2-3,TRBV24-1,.,ATSDSTTDTQY
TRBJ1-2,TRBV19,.,ATNTGDYGYT
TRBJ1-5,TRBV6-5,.,ASRIYSNQPQH
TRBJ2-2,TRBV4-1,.,ASSQVASGELF
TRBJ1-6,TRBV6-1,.,ASSEQGFSPLH
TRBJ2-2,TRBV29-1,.,SVSDRVDTGELF
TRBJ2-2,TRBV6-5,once,ASEGQAGGELF
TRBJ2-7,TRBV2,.,ASSEIVVSEQY
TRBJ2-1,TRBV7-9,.,ASSPRLAGVRDEQF
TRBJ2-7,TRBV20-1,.,SASGQTSGGAGSYEQY
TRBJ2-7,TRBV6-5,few,ASRGQAYEQY
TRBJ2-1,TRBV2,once,ASRSGGGSYNEQF
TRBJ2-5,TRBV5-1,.,ASRLTGQETQY
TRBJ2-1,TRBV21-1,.,ASSKGADMDEQF
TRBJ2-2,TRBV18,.,ASSPGQLDTGELF
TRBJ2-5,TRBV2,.,ASSLGLEETQY
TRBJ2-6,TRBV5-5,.,ACRDSSGANVLT
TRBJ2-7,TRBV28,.,ASRVSSGGSYEQY